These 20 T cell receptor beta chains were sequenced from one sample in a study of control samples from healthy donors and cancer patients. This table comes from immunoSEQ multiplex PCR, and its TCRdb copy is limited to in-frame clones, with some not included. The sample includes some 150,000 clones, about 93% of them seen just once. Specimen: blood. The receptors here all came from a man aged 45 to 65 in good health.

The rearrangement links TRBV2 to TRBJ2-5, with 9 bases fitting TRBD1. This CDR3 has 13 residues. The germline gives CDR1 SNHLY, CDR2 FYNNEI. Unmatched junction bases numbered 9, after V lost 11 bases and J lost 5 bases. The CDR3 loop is CAGRDRVRETQYF. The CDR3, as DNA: TGTGCCGGTCGGGACAGGGTAAGGGAGACCCAGTACTTC.

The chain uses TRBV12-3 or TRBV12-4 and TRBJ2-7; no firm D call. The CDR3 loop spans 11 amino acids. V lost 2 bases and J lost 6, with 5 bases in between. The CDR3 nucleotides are TGTGCCAGCAGTTTAAATGTCGAGCAGTACTTC. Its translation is CASSLNVEQYF.

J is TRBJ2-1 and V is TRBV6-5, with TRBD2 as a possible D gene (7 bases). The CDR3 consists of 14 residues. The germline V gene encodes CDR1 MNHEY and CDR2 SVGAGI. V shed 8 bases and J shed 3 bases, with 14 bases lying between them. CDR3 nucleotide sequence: TGTGCCAGCGGGGGGGCTAGCGGCTACAATGAGCAGTTCTTC. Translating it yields CASGGASGYNEQFF.

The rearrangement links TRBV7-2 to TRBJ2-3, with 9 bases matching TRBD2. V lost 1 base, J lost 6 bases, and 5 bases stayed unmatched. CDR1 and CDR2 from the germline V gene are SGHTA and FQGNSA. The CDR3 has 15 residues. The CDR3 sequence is CASSLEAGGWDTQYF. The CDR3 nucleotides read TGTGCCAGCAGCTTAGAAGCGGGAGGATGGGATACGCAGTATTTT.

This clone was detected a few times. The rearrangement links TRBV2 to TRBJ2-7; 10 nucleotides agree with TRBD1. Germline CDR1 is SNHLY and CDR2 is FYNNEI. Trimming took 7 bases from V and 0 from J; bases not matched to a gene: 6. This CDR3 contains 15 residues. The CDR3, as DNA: TGTGCCAGCACTCGGACAGGGGGGGTCTCCTACGAGCAGTACTTC. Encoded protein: CASTRTGGVSYEQYF.

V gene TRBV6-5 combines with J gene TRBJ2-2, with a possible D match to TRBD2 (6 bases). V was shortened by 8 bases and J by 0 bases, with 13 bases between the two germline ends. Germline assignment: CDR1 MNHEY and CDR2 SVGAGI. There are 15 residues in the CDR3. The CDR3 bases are TGTGCCAGCCGGGTGGGAGGCGCGAACACCGGGGAGCTGTTTTTT. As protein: CASRVGGANTGELFF.

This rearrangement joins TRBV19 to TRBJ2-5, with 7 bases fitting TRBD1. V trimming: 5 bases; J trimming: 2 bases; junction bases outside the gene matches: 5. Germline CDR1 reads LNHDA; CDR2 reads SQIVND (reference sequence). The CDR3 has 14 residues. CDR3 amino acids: CASSLQGQQETQYF. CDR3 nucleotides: TGTGCCAGTAGTTTGCAGGGACAGCAAGAGACCCAGTACTTC.

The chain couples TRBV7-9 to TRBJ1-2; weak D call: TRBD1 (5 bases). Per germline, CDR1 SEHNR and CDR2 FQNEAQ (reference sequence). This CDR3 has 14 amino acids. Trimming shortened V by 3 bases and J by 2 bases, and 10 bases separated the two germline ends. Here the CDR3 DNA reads TGTGCCAGCAGCTTCGGAGGGGAAAACTATGGCTACACCTTC. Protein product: CASSFGGENYGYTF.

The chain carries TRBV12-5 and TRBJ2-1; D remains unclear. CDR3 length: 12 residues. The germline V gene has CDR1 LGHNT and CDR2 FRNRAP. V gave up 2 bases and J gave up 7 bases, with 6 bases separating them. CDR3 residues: CASGLSRNEQFF. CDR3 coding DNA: TGTGCTAGTGGTTTGAGTCGGAATGAGCAGTTCTTC.

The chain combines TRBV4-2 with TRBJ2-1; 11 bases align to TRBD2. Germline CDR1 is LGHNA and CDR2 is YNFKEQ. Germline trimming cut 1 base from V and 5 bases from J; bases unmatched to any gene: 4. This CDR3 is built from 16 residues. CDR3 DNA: TGTGCCAGCAGCCAAGTTACTAGCGGGAGTGACAATGAGCAGTTCTTC. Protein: CASSQVTSGSDNEQFF.

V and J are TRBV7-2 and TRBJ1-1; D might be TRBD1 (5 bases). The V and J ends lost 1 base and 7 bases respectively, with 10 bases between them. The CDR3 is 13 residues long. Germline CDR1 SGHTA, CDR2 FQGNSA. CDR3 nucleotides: TGTGCCAGCAGCTTAGATGGGGGAAGTGAAGCTTTCTTT. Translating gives CASSLDGGSEAFF.

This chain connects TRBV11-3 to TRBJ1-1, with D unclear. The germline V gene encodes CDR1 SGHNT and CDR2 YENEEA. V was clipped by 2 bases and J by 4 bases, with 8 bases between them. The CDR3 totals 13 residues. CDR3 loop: CASSLSEVTEAFF. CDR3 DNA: TGTGCCAGCAGCTTAAGCGAGGTCACTGAAGCTTTCTTT.

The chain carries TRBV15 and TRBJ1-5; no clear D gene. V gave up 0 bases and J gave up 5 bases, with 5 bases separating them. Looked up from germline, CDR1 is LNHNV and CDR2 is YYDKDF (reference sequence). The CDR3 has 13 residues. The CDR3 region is CATSRERDQPQHF. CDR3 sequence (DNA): TGTGCCACCAGCAGAGAAAGGGATCAGCCCCAGCATTTT.

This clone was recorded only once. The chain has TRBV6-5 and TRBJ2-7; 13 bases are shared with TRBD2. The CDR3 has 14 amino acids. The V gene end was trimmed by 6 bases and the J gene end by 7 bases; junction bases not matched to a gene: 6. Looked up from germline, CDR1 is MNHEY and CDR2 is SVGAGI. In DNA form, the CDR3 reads TGTGCCAGCAGCGGACTAGCGGGAGTAGGGGAGCAGTACTTC. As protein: CASSGLAGVGEQYF.

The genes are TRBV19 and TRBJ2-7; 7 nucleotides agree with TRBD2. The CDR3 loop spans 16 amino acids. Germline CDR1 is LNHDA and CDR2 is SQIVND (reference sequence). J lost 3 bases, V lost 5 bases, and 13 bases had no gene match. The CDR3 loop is CASSSQPQAGNYEQYF. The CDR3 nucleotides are TGTGCCAGTAGTTCGCAACCCCAAGCGGGAAACTACGAGCAGTACTTC.

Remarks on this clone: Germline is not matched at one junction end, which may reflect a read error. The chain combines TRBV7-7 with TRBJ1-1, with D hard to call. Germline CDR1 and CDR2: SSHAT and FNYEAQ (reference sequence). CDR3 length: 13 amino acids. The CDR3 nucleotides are TGTGCTAGCAGCTTAGCCATGAACACTGAAGCTTTCTTT. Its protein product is CASSLAMNTEAFF.

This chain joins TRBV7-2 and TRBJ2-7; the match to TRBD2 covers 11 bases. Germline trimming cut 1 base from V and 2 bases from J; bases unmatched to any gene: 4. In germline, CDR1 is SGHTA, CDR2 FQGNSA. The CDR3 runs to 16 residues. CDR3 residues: CASSLVGSGRAYEQYF. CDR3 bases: TGTGCCAGCAGCTTAGTTGGTAGCGGGAGGGCCTACGAGCAGTACTTC.

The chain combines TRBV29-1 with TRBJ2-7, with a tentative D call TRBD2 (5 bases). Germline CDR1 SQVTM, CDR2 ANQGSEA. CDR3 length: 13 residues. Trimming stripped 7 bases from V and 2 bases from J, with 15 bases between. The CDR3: CSASPTIAYEQYF. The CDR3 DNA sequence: TGCAGCGCTAGCCCGACGATCGCCTACGAGCAGTACTTC.

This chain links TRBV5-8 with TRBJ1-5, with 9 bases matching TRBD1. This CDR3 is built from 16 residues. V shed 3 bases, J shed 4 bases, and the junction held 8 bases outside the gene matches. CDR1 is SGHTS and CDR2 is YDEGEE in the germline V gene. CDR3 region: CASSSHTTGGNQPQHF. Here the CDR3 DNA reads TGTGCCAGCAGCTCACACACGACAGGGGGGAATCAGCCCCAGCATTTT. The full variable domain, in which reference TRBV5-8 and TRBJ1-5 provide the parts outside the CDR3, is EAGVTQSPTHLIKTRGQQATLRCSPISGHTSVYWYQQALGLGLQFLLWYDEGEERNRGNFPPRFSGRQFPNYSSELNVNALELEDSALYLCASSSHTTGGNQPQHFGDGTRLSIL.

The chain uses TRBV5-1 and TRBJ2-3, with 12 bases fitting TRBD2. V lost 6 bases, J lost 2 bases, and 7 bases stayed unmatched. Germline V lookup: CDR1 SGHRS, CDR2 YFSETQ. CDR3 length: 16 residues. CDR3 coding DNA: TGCGCCAGCATAACAGGACTAGCGGGATTCACAGATACGCAGTATTTT. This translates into CASITGLAGFTDTQYF. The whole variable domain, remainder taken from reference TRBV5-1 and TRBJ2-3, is KAGVTQTPRYLIKTRGQQVTLSCSPISGHRSVSWYQQTPGQGLQFLFEYFSETQRNKGNFPGRFSGRQFSNSRSEMNVSTLELGDSALYLCASITGLAGFTDTQYFGPGTRLTVL.